The clone carrying this T cell receptor beta chain was detected only once. Its target is unknown. This record belongs to a study of blood T cells in healthy people across ages. General study points: Both naive CD4+ cell counts and diversity were greater in long-lived donors than in aged donors.

The germline V and J ends were trimmed by 0 bases and 5 bases, with 13 bases remaining between them. Germline loops: CDR1 SGHRS, CDR2 YFSETQ. CDR3 size: 15 residues. A J-beta primer mix and a sample-barcoded 5' primer were used in a second PCR of about 7 to 12 cycles. TCRdb independently ran MiXCR on the 5' RACE reads; one entry per CDR3 protein. Of about 800,000 distinct CDR3 sequences listed, about three fifths were seen once; the top ten hold approximately 21%. Donors were healthy Caucasian individuals from Russia aged about 6 to 95. The chain employs TRBV5-1 and TRBJ2-3; TRBD2 might be the D (5 bases). This clonotype was sampled from a man younger than 40 in good health. Sequenced material: blood. The CDR3 loop is CASSLVGGGIDTQYF. The CDR3 coding sequence is TGCGCCAGCAGCTTGGTCGGCGGAGGTATAGATACGCAGTATTTT.